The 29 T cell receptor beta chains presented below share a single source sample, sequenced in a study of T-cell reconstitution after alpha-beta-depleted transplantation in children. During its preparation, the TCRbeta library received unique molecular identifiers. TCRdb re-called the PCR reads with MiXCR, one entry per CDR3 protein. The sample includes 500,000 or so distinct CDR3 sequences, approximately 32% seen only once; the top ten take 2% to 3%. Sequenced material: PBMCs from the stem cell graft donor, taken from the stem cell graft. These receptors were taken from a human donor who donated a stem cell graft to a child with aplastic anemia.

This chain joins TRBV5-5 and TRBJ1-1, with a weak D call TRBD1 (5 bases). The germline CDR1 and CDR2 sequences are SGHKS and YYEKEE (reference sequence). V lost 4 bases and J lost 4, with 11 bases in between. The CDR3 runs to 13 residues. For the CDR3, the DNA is TGTGCCAGCAGCGGGGCCCCGAGCACTGAAGCTTTCTTT. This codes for CASSGAPSTEAFF.

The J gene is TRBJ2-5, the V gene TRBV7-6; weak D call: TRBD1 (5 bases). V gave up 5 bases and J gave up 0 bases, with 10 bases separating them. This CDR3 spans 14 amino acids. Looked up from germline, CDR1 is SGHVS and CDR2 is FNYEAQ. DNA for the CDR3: TGTGCCAGCAGCCCGATGACAGACCAAGAGACCCAGTACTTC. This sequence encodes CASSPMTDQETQYF.

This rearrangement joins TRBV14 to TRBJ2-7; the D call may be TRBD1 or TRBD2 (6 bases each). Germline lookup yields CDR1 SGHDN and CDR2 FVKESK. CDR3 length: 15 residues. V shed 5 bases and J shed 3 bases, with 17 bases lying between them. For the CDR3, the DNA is TGTGCCAGCAGCGGACAGCGGGCGGGTTTCTACGAGCAGTACTTC. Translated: CASSGQRAGFYEQYF.

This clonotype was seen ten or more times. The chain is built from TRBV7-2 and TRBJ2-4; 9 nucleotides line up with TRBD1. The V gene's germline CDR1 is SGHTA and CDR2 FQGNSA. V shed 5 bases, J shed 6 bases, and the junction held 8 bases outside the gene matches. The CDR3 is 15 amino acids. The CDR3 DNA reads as TGTGCCAGCAGCGGGGGACAGGGCCCAACAAACATTCAGTACTTC. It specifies CASSGGQGPTNIQYF.

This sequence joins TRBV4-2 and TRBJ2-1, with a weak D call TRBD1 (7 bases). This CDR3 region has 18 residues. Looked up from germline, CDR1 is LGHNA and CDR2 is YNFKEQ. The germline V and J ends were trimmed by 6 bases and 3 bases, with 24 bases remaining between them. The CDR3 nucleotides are TGTGCCAGCAGTCCAAGAGGAGGGACAGTGGGTTACTACAATGAGCAGTTCTTC. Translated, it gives CASSPRGGTVGYYNEQFF.

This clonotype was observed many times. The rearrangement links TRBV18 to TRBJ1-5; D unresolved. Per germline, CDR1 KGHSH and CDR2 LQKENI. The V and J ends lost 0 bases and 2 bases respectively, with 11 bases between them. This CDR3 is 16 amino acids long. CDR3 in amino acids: CASSPPSRAGNQPQHF. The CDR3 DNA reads TGTGCCAGCTCACCACCGAGTAGGGCGGGCAATCAGCCCCAGCATTTT.

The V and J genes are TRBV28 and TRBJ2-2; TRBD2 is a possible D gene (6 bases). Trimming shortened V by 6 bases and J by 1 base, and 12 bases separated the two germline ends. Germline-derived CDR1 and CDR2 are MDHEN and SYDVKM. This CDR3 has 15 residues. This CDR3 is CASSHLALNTGELFF. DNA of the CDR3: TGTGCCAGCAGCCACCTAGCGTTGAACACCGGGGAGCTGTTTTTT.

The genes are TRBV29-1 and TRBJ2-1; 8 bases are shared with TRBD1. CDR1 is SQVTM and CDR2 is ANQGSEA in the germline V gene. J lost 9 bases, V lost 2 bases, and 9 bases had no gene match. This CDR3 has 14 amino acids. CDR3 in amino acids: CSVEWAGQGSEQFF. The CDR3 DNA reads TGCAGCGTTGAATGGGCCGGACAGGGTTCTGAGCAGTTCTTC.

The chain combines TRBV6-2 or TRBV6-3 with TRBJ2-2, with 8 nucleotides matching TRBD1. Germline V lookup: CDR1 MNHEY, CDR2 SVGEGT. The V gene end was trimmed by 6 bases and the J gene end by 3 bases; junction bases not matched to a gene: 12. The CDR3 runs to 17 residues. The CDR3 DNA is TGTGCCAGCAGGTCCCCCGGGACAGGTCTTGACACCGGGGAGCTGTTTTTT. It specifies CASRSPGTGLDTGELFF.

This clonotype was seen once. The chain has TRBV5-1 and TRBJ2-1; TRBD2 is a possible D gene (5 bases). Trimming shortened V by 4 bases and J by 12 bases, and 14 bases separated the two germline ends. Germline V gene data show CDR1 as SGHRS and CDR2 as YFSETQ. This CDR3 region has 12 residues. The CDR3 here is CASSKGIEGQFF. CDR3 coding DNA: TGCGCCAGCAGCAAGGGTATCGAGGGGCAGTTCTTC.

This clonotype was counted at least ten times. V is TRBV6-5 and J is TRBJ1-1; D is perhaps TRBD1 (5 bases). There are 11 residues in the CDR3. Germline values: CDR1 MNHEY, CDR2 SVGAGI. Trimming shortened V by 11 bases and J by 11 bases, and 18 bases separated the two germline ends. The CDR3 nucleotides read TGTGCCGTGACAACGGGGTGGGACGCTTTCTTT. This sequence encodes CAVTTGWDAFF.

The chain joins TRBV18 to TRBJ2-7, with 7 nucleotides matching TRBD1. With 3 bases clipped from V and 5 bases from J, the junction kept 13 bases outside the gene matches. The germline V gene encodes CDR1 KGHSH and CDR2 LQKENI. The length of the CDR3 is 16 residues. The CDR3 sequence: CASSPIRGQLLHEQYF. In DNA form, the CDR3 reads TGTGCCAGCTCACCTATTAGGGGGCAGCTCCTACACGAGCAGTACTTC.

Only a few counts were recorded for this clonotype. CDR3 nucleotides: TGTGCCAGCTCACCACGGATTGGACGGACTTACGAGCAGTACGTC. Protein: CASSPRIGRTYEQYV. The rearrangement links TRBV18 to TRBJ2-7; weak D call: TRBD2 (5 bases). CDR1 KGHSH and CDR2 LQKENI come from the germline V gene. The CDR3 length is 15 residues. The germline V and J ends were trimmed by 1 base and 4 bases, with 14 bases remaining between them.

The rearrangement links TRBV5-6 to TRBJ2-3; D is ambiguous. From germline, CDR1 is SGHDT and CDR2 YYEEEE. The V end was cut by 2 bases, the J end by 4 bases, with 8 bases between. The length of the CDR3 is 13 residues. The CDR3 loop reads CASSLSSSDTQYF. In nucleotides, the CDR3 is TGTGCCAGCAGCTTATCTAGTTCAGATACGCAGTATTTT.

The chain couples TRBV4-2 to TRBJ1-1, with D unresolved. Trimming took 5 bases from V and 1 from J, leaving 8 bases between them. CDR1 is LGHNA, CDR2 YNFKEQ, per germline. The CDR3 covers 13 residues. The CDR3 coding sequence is TGTGCCAGCAGCGATAGTACGAACACTGAAGCTTTCTTT. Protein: CASSDSTNTEAFF.

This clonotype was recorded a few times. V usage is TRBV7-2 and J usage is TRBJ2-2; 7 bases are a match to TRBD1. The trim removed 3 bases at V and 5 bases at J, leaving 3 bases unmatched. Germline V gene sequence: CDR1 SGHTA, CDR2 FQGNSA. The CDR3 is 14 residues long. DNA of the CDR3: TGTGCCAGCAGCTTTGGGGGACAGACCGGGGAGCTGTTTTTT. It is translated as CASSFGGQTGELFF.

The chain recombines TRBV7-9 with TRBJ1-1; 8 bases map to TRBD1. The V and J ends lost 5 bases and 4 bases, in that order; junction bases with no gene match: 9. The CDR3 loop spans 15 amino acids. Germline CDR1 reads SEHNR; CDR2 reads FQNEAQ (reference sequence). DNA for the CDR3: TGTGCCAGCAGCCCGCAGACAGGGGTACTCACTGAAGCTTTCTTT. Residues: CASSPQTGVLTEAFF.

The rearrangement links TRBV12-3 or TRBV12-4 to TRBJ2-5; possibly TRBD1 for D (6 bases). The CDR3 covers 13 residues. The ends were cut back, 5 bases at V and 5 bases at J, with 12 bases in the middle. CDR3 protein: CASSTDRYETQYF. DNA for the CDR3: TGTGCCAGCAGTACGGACAGATACGAGACCCAGTACTTC.

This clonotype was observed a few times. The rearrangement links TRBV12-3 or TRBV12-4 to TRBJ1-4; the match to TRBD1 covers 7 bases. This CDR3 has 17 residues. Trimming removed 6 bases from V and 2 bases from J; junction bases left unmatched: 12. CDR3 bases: TGTGCCAGCAGCCCCCTGGGCAGGGGGAGCACTAATGAAAAACTGTTTTTT. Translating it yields CASSPLGRGSTNEKLFF.

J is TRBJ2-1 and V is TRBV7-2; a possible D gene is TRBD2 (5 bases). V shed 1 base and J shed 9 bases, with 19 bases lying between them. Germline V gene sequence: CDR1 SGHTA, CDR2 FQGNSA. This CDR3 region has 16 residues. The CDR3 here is CASSLVSSGSVGEQFF. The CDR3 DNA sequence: TGTGCCAGCAGCTTAGTATCGTCTGGGAGTGTAGGTGAGCAGTTCTTC. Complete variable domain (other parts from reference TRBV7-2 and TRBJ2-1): GAGVSQSPSNKVTEKGKDVELRCDPISGHTALYWYRQSLGQGLEFLIYFQGNSAPDKSGLPSDRFSAERTGGSVSTLTIQRTQQEDSAVYLCASSLVSSGSVGEQFFGPGTRLTVL.

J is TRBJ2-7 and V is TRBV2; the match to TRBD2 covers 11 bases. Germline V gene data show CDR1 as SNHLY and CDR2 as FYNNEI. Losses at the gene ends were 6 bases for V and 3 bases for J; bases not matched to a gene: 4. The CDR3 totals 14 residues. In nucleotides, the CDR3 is TGTGCCAGCAGGCAGACTAGCGGGGTCTACGAGCAGTACTTC. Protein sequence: CASRQTSGVYEQYF.

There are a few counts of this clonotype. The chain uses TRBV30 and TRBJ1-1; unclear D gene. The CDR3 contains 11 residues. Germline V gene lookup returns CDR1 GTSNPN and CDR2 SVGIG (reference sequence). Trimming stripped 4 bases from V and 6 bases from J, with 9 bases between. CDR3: CAWKGRPEAFF. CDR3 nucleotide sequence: TGTGCCTGGAAGGGCAGGCCTGAAGCTTTCTTT.

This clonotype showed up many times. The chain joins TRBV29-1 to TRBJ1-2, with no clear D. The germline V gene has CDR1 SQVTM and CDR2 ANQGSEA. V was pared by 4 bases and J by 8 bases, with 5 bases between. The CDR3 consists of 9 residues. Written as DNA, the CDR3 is TGCAGCGTTGTCGAGGGCTACACCTTC. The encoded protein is CSVVEGYTF.

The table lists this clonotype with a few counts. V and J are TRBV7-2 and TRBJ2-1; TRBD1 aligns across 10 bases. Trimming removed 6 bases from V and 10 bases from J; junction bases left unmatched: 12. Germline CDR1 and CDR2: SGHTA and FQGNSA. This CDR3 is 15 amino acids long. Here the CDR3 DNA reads TGTGCCAGCAGGAGAGGGGGACAGGGGTTAATGGAGCAGTTCTTC. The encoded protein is CASRRGGQGLMEQFF.

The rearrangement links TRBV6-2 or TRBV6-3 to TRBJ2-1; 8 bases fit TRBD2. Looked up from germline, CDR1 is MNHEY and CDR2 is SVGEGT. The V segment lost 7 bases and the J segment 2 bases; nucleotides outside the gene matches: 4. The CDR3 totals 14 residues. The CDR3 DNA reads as TGTGCCAGCATGCCAGCGGGAGCCTACAATGAGCAGTTCTTC. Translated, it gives CASMPAGAYNEQFF.

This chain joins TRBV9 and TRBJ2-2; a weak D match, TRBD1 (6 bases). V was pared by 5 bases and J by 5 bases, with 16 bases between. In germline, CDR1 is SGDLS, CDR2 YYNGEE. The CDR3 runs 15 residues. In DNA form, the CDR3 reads TGTGCCAGCAGTTCCCACAGGGTGAGGACCGGGGAGCTGTTTTTT. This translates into CASSSHRVRTGELFF.

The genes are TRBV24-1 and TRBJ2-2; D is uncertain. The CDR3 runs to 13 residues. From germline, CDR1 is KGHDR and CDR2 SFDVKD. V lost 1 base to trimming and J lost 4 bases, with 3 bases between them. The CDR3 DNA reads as TGTGCCACCAGTGATTTCCCCACCGGGGAGCTGTTTTTT. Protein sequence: CATSDFPTGELFF.

Written as DNA, the CDR3 is TGCAGTGCCCCGGTCTCCGGGACTATGCATGAGCAGTTCTTC. Encoded protein: CSAPVSGTMHEQFF. V usage is TRBV20-1 and J usage is TRBJ2-1, with 7 bases identical to TRBD2. J was trimmed by 8 bases and V by 6 bases; bases with no gene match: 13. The CDR3 is 14 amino acids. CDR1 and CDR2 from the germline V gene are DFQATT and SNEGSKA (reference sequence).

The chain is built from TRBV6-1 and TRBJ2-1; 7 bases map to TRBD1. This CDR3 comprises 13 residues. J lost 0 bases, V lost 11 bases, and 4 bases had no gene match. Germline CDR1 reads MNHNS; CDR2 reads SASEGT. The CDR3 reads CASQGVSYNEQFF. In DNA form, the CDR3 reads TGTGCCTCCCAGGGGGTCTCCTACAATGAGCAGTTCTTC.